Following are 30 T cell receptor beta chains from one sample sequenced in a study of technical replicates of blood from a handful of donors. The table came from immunoSEQ multiplex PCR; TCRdb's copy has only in-frame clones and leaves some out. The sample lists approximately 84,000 clones; roughly 98% were seen once. The sequenced material came from T cells isolated from PBMCs. Receptor source: a human donor in good health.

A single count supports this clone. This chain joins TRBV19 and TRBJ1-5; D not certain. Looked up from germline, CDR1 is LNHDA and CDR2 is SQIVND (reference sequence). The CDR3 length is 12 residues. Trimming stripped 5 bases from V and 5 bases from J, with 7 bases between. The CDR3 DNA reads as TGTGCCAGTAGTGCCCGAGATCAGCCCCAGCATTTT. Translating it yields CASSARDQPQHF.

The gene calls are TRBV2 and TRBJ2-6, with 8 bases lining up with TRBD1. The germline gives CDR1 SNHLY, CDR2 FYNNEI. V gave up 8 bases and J gave up 4 bases; unmatched junction bases: 7. The CDR3 has 15 amino acids. In DNA form, the CDR3 reads TGTGCCAGCCGGGACAGGACAACCGGGGCCAACGTCCTGACTTTC. Encoded protein: CASRDRTTGANVLTF.

V and J are TRBV28 and TRBJ2-7, with TRBD2 matching over 11 bases. The length of the CDR3 is 16 residues. With 3 bases clipped from V and 4 bases from J, the junction kept 8 bases outside the gene matches. From germline, CDR1 is MDHEN and CDR2 SYDVKM. This CDR3 reads CASSFLRLAGQYEQYF. The CDR3 DNA reads TGTGCCAGCAGTTTCCTCCGACTAGCGGGACAATACGAGCAGTACTTC.

The CDR3 here is CASSRVGTSGGNEQFF. CDR3 in DNA: TGTGCCAGCAGCCGAGTAGGGACTAGCGGGGGGAATGAGCAGTTCTTC. J is TRBJ2-1 and V is TRBV7-3; 15 bases agree with TRBD2. From germline, CDR1 is SGHTA and CDR2 FQGTGA. Trimming took 5 bases from V and 7 from J; bases not matched to a gene: 6. The CDR3 length is 16 residues.

The chain joins TRBV19 to TRBJ2-3; no definite D call. V was pared by 7 bases and J by 0 bases, with 5 bases between. This CDR3 contains 12 residues. CDR1 and CDR2 from the germline V gene are LNHDA and SQIVND (reference sequence). Written as DNA, the CDR3 is TGTGCCAGTACTTCTAGCACAGATACGCAGTATTTT. This translates into CASTSSTDTQYF. The variable domain in full, with the rest retrieved from reference TRBV19 and TRBJ2-3, is DGGITQSPKYLFRKEGQNVTLSCEQNLNHDAMYWYRQDPGQGLRLIYYSQIVNDFQKGDIAEGYSVSREKKESFPLTVTSAQKNPTAFYLCASTSSTDTQYFGPGTRLTVL.

This chain uses TRBV12-5 with TRBJ2-1, with a possible D match to TRBD2 (6 bases). From germline, CDR1 is LGHNT and CDR2 FRNRAP. Trimming removed 4 bases at V and 5 bases at J, with 6 bases between. This CDR3 has 12 residues. CDR3 sequence (DNA): TGTGCTAGTGGTTCGGGAGACAATGAGCAGTTCTTC. It codes for CASGSGDNEQFF.

This sequence joins TRBV28 and TRBJ2-1; possible D gene TRBD2, 5 bases. This CDR3 contains 14 residues. The V and J ends lost 3 bases and 4 bases respectively, with 10 bases between them. Germline V CDR1 and CDR2: MDHEN, SYDVKM. The chain's CDR3 is CASSFPGLYNEQFF. The CDR3 DNA follows: TGTGCCAGCAGTTTCCCGGGGTTATACAATGAGCAGTTCTTC.

The rearrangement links TRBV19 to TRBJ1-1; D remains unclear. Germline assignment: CDR1 LNHDA and CDR2 SQIVND (reference sequence). The CDR3 has 12 amino acids. The ends were cut back, 11 bases at V and 0 bases at J, with 10 bases in the middle. The CDR3 sequence is CASCGLNTEAFF. CDR3 nucleotides: TGTGCCTCCTGCGGGCTGAACACTGAAGCTTTCTTT.

V usage is TRBV5-1 and J usage is TRBJ2-1; 16 nucleotides line up with TRBD2. J gave up 5 bases and V 1 base, and 15 bases lay outside the gene matches. Germline V lookup: CDR1 SGHRS, CDR2 YFSETQ. The CDR3 has 21 residues. The CDR3 reads CASSLQDRGLAGGRNHNEQFF. The DNA for the CDR3 is TGCGCCAGCAGCTTGCAAGACAGGGGACTAGCGGGGGGGCGAAATCACAATGAGCAGTTCTTC.

J is TRBJ1-2 and V is TRBV29-1; D unclear. CDR1 SQVTM and CDR2 ANQGSEA come from the germline V gene. Between the trimmed V and J ends, which lost 0 bases and 6 bases, there was a span of 17 bases. This CDR3 has 15 residues. Written as DNA, the CDR3 is TGCAGCGTTGAAGATCCACTAGGTGGAGGGAATGGCTACACCTTC. Its translation: CSVEDPLGGGNGYTF.

This clone was seen just once. The chain is built from TRBV11-2 and TRBJ1-2; 8 positions agree with TRBD1. The ends lost 4 bases at V and 4 bases at J; junction bases unmatched: 14. This CDR3 contains 17 residues. Germline V CDR1 and CDR2: SGHAT, FQNNGV. Here the CDR3 reads CASSSGQGGTSPYGYTF. The CDR3 DNA follows: TGTGCCAGCAGCTCAGGACAGGGAGGCACTAGTCCCTATGGCTACACCTTC.

The chain links TRBV28 to TRBJ2-7; 10 bases match TRBD2. With V trimmed by 1 base and J by 2 bases, 5 bases remained unmatched. Germline CDR1 is MDHEN and CDR2 is SYDVKM. The CDR3 totals 16 residues. The CDR3 DNA sequence: TGTGCCAGCAGTTTATCAGCAGCGGGAGGGCCCTACGAGCAGTACTTC. Translated, it gives CASSLSAAGGPYEQYF. Full variable domain (outside the CDR3, taken from reference TRBV28 and TRBJ2-7): DVKVTQSSRYLVKRTGEKVFLECVQDMDHENMFWYRQDPGLGLRLIYFSYDVKMKEKGDIPEGYSVSREKKERFSLILESASTNQTSMYLCASSLSAAGGPYEQYFGPGTRLTVT.

V gene TRBV7-9 combines with J gene TRBJ2-7; 7 positions agree with TRBD2. This CDR3 has 16 residues. The ends lost 5 bases at V and 4 bases at J; junction bases unmatched: 14. CDR1 is SEHNR, CDR2 FQNEAQ, per germline (reference sequence). This chain's CDR3 is CASSLSGQGLGYEQYF. CDR3 in DNA: TGTGCCAGCAGCCTTAGCGGGCAGGGTTTAGGATACGAGCAGTACTTC. Full variable domain (rest looked up from reference TRBV7-9 and TRBJ2-7): DTGVSQNPRHKITKRGQNVTFRCDPISEHNRLYWYRQTLGQGPEFLTYFQNEAQLEKSRLLSDRFSAERPKGSFSTLEIQRTEQGDSAMYLCASSLSGQGLGYEQYFGPGTRLTVT.

J is TRBJ2-2 and V is TRBV11-2, with 10 bases fitting TRBD2. The germline CDR1 and CDR2 sequences are SGHAT and FQNNGV. CDR3 length: 17 residues. With 5 bases clipped from V and 5 bases from J, the junction kept 11 bases outside the gene matches. The CDR3 coding sequence is TGTGCCAGCAGCGCGGGACTAGCGCCTTTAGGAACCGGGGAGCTGTTTTTT. Translated: CASSAGLAPLGTGELFF.

V is TRBV19 and J is TRBJ1-2; 10 bases match TRBD1. Trimming removed 4 bases from V and 2 bases from J; junction bases left unmatched: 7. Germline assignment: CDR1 LNHDA and CDR2 SQIVND (reference sequence). This CDR3 is built from 16 residues. The CDR3 DNA reads as TGTGCCAGTAGTACTTCGACAGGGGGCCAGAACTATGGCTACACCTTC. Translated: CASSTSTGGQNYGYTF.

In this sample, this clone turned up once. The chain carries TRBV28 and TRBJ1-3, with D perhaps TRBD1 (6 bases). CDR3 size: 15 residues. Trimming left V 5 bases short and J 2 bases short, with 13 bases between. From germline, CDR1 is MDHEN and CDR2 SYDVKM. The CDR3, as DNA: TGTGCCAGCAGTCCGGCTAGGACAGCTGGAAACACCATATATTTT. The encoded protein is CASSPARTAGNTIYF.

The chain carries TRBV9 and TRBJ2-2, with 7 bases aligning to TRBD1. The trim removed 3 bases at V and 2 bases at J, leaving 4 bases unmatched. Germline CDR1 SGDLS, CDR2 YYNGEE. CDR3 length equals 15 residues. The CDR3 protein is CASSGQGQNTGELFF. For the CDR3, the DNA is TGTGCCAGCAGCGGACAGGGACAAAACACCGGGGAGCTGTTTTTT.

The CDR3: CASSDGQGISYTF. The CDR3 nucleotides are TGTGCCAGCAGTGACGGGCAGGGCATTAGCTACACCTTC. The chain employs TRBV6-1 and TRBJ1-2; perhaps TRBD1 as D (5 bases). V was pared by 3 bases and J by 9 bases, with 14 bases between. The CDR3 loop spans 13 amino acids. CDR1 and CDR2 from the germline V gene are MNHNS and SASEGT.

The rearrangement joins TRBV6-5 to TRBJ2-5; 9 bases align to TRBD2. Looked up from germline, CDR1 is MNHEY and CDR2 is SVGAGI. The CDR3 extends over 15 amino acids. V trimming: 2 bases; J trimming: 3 bases; junction bases outside the gene matches: 4. This CDR3 is CASSYGGGGKETQYF. The DNA for the CDR3 is TGTGCCAGCAGTTACGGCGGGGGGGGGAAAGAGACCCAGTACTTC.

This chain uses TRBV5-4 with TRBJ2-7, with D possibly being TRBD2 (5 bases). The V and J ends lost 4 bases and 6 bases respectively, with 20 bases between them. There are 15 residues in the CDR3. Germline V gives CDR1 SGHNT, CDR2 YYREEE (reference sequence). The CDR3: CASSVGLPTASEQYF. CDR3 nucleotides: TGTGCCAGCAGCGTTGGACTGCCGACGGCGTCCGAGCAGTACTTC.

The CDR3 nucleotides read TGCAGCGTTGAAGATCCGGGGCAGGGGGCTTTCTACACCTTC. Translation gives CSVEDPGQGAFYTF. The chain employs TRBV29-1 and TRBJ1-2; TRBD1 aligns across 8 bases. Germline lookup yields CDR1 SQVTM and CDR2 ANQGSEA. The CDR3 is 14 residues long. V shed 0 bases, J shed 10 bases, and the junction held 10 bases outside the gene matches.

The rearrangement uses TRBV11-2 and TRBJ1-4; D uncertain. The V gene's germline CDR1 is SGHAT and CDR2 FQNNGV. This CDR3 contains 16 residues. The V gene lost 1 base and the J gene lost 6 bases, with 15 bases spanning the gap. The CDR3 sequence: CASSLGYWAVDEKLFF. As DNA, the CDR3 is TGTGCCAGCAGCTTAGGGTACTGGGCCGTGGATGAAAAACTGTTTTTT.

V and J are TRBV29-1 and TRBJ1-2, with TRBD1 as a possible D gene (6 bases). The CDR3 loop spans 11 amino acids. V lost 6 bases and J lost 6, with 11 bases in between. The V gene's germline CDR1 is SQVTM and CDR2 ANQGSEA. CDR3 bases: TGCAGCGTCAAACAGGGAGATGGCTACACCTTC. This gives the protein CSVKQGDGYTF.

The chain uses TRBV29-1 and TRBJ2-1, with D possibly matching TRBD2 (7 bases). V lost 5 bases and J lost 7, with 15 bases in between. Germline V lookup: CDR1 SQVTM, CDR2 ANQGSEA. The CDR3 totals 13 residues. CDR3 amino acids: CSVLGGVGNEQFF. CDR3 DNA: TGCAGCGTTTTAGGGGGGGTGGGTAATGAGCAGTTCTTC.

The chain employs TRBV6-5 and TRBJ2-3; 7 positions match TRBD2. The CDR3 is 14 residues long. Germline lookup yields CDR1 MNHEY and CDR2 SVGAGI. Trimming removed 3 bases from V and 4 bases from J; junction bases left unmatched: 4. CDR3 nucleotide sequence: TGTGCCAGCAGTTATCTAGGGAGGGCAGATACGCAGTATTTT. Its protein is CASSYLGRADTQYF.

The chain couples TRBV6-6 to TRBJ2-3, with TRBD2 identical over 9 bases. The CDR3 length is 15 residues. Germline V gives CDR1 MNHNY, CDR2 SVGAGI (reference sequence). The V segment lost 2 bases and the J segment 6 bases; nucleotides outside the gene matches: 6. The CDR3 DNA reads TGTGCCAGCAGTTACGGGCGGCTAGCGGGGGATACGCAGTATTTT. This sequence encodes CASSYGRLAGDTQYF.

The chain is built from TRBV15 and TRBJ2-3; possibly TRBD2 for D (6 bases). Germline-derived CDR1 and CDR2 are LNHNV and YYDKDF (reference sequence). This CDR3 is 16 amino acids long. Deletions cut 3 bases from V and 1 base from J, with 14 bases between. The CDR3 protein is CATSRRDSLRTDTQYF. CDR3 nucleotides: TGTGCCACCAGCAGGAGGGACTCACTCCGCACAGATACGCAGTATTTT.

V gene TRBV5-4 combines with J gene TRBJ1-3, with a weak D call TRBD1 (5 bases). Per the germline V gene, CDR1 is SGHNT and CDR2 is YYREEE (reference sequence). The CDR3 is made up of 15 amino acids. V lost 1 base and J lost 8, with 16 bases in between. The CDR3 here is CASSLMGPGGDTIYF. Written as DNA, the CDR3 is TGTGCCAGCAGCTTGATGGGACCGGGAGGAGACACCATATATTTT.

The V call is TRBV9, the J call TRBJ2-3; the match to TRBD2 covers 9 bases. Germline CDR1 is SGDLS and CDR2 is YYNGEE. Germline trimming cut 3 bases from V and 0 bases from J; bases unmatched to any gene: 5. This CDR3 has 16 residues. The CDR3 nucleotides read TGTGCCAGCAGCGGGACTAGCGAGGGCAGCACAGATACGCAGTATTTT. The encoded protein is CASSGTSEGSTDTQYF.

In this sample, this clone turned up once. The chain combines TRBV7-9 with TRBJ2-5; D not resolved. V was cut by 2 bases and J by 2 bases, with 9 bases left in between. CDR3 size: 14 residues. Germline CDR1 and CDR2: SEHNR and FQNEAQ (reference sequence). CDR3 coding DNA: TGTGCCAGCAGCTTAAGTCGTACACAAGAGACCCAGTACTTC. As protein: CASSLSRTQETQYF.